The rows below give T cell receptor beta chains drawn from one sample of a study of blood T cell repertoires in COVID-19. Clones were sequenced by immunoSEQ multiplex PCR, and TCRdb holds only the in-frame ones, with some missing. The table lists 140,000 to 150,000 clones, around 84% of them singletons, with roughly 34% in the top ten. What was sequenced was peripheral blood. The receptors were sampled from a human donor in a cohort sampled during active COVID-19. Each CDR3 is given with its conserved first and last residue. Each record gives: V gene, D gene, clone size, CDR3 length, J gene, CDR3 protein, CDR3 DNA. A D gene is named only where the DNA matches it firmly. Only part of the rows carry a size: once, few, many, or a class if the clone is expanded.

TRBV13,TRBD1,.,14,TRBJ1-6,CASSFDRGRSPLHF,TGTGCCAGCAGCTTTGACAGGGGGCGGTCACCCCTCCACTTT
TRBV11-2,TRBD2,.,16,TRBJ2-5,CASSLGRGVFQETQYF,TGTGCCAGCAGCTTGGGGCGGGGGGTCTTTCAAGAGACCCAGTACTTC
TRBV11-2,.,few,13,TRBJ1-2,CASSSTGNYGYTF,TGTGCCAGCAGCTCAACAGGGAACTATGGCTACACCTTC
TRBV5-8,.,.,15,TRBJ1-5,CASSLNLSPNQPQHF,TGTGCCAGCAGCTTGAATCTAAGCCCCAATCAGCCCCAGCATTTT
TRBV30,.,.,14,TRBJ1-6,CAWRYESRNSPLHF,TGTGCCTGGAGATACGAGAGCCGGAATTCACCCCTCCACTTT
TRBV7-9,.,.,16,TRBJ1-3,CASSRPGLSSGNTIYF,TGTGCCAGCAGCCGGCCGGGTCTTAGCTCTGGAAACACCATATATTTT
TRBV6-2/TRBV6-3,TRBD1,.,16,TRBJ1-2,CASSYSPGQGPYGYTF,TGTGCCAGCAGTTACTCCCCCGGACAGGGACCGTATGGCTACACCTTC
TRBV7-2,.,.,16,TRBJ2-6,CASSLGKGTGANVLTF,TGTGCCAGCAGCTTAGGGAAGGGGACTGGGGCCAACGTCCTGACTTTC
TRBV20-1,.,.,11,TRBJ2-5,CSARVRETQYF,TGCAGTGCTAGAGTTCGAGAGACCCAGTACTTC
TRBV3-1/TRBV3-2,.,.,14,TRBJ1-1,CASSQLGGNTEAFF,TGTGCCAGCAGCCAACTAGGGGGGAACACTGAAGCTTTCTTT
TRBV7-2,.,few,15,TRBJ1-3,CASSLYPPRGNTIYF,TGTGCCAGCAGCCTTTACCCCCCCCGGGGAAACACCATATATTTT
TRBV11-3,.,.,14,TRBJ2-5,CASSRMTGQETQYF,TGTGCCAGCAGCCGGATGACAGGACAAGAGACCCAGTACTTC
TRBV9,TRBD1,.,13,TRBJ1-2,CASSAQGGYGYTF,TGTGCCAGCAGCGCACAGGGGGGCTATGGCTACACCTTC
TRBV27,TRBD1,.,16,TRBJ1-6,CASRQSGQLNNSPLHF,TGTGCCAGCAGACAATCGGGACAGCTTAATAATTCACCCCTCCACTTT
TRBV18,.,few,16,TRBJ2-4,CASSPASGLAKNIQYF,TGTGCCAGCTCCCCCGCGTCGGGGTTGGCCAAAAACATTCAGTACTTC
TRBV18,.,.,14,TRBJ2-5,CASSPPGQQETQYF,TGTGCCAGCTCACCACCGGGACAACAAGAGACCCAGTACTTC
TRBV6-5,.,once,12,TRBJ1-1,CASRIQNTEAFF,TGTGCCAGCAGAATCCAGAACACTGAAGCTTTCTTT
TRBV18,TRBD2,.,19,TRBJ2-7,CASSPPLAGARQPSYEQYF,TGTGCCAGCTCACCGCCCCTAGCGGGGGCCAGACAGCCATCCTACGAGCAGTACTTC
TRBV5-5,TRBD2,.,14,TRBJ2-7,CASSLEGRAYEQYF,TGTGCCAGCAGCTTGGAAGGGAGGGCCTACGAGCAGTACTTC
TRBV5-1,.,.,13,TRBJ2-7,CASSLDPNGEQYF,TGCGCCAGCAGCTTGGACCCGAACGGGGAGCAGTACTTC
TRBV19,TRBD1,.,15,TRBJ1-6,CASHDRASYNSPLHF,TGTGCCAGCCACGACAGGGCCTCCTATAATTCACCCCTCCACTTT
TRBV28,.,once,13,TRBJ1-3,CASGAPQGNTIYF,TGTGCCAGCGGAGCCCCCCAGGGAAACACCATATATTTT
TRBV4-1,.,.,16,TRBJ1-4,CASSQGRQRTNEKLFF,TGCGCCAGCAGCCAGGGAAGACAGCGAACTAATGAAAAACTGTTTTTT
TRBV5-6,TRBD1,.,14,TRBJ2-5,CASSEQGAAETQYF,TGTGCCAGCAGCGAACAGGGGGCCGCAGAGACCCAGTACTTC
TRBV27,.,.,15,TRBJ1-5,CASSLRAYSNQPQHF,TGTGCCAGCAGTTTAAGAGCTTATAGCAATCAGCCCCAGCATTTT
TRBV10-3,TRBD2,.,16,TRBJ2-7,CAISGTSGELTYEQYF,TGTGCCATCAGTGGGACTAGCGGGGAATTGACCTACGAGCAGTACTTC
TRBV5-5,TRBD1,.,15,TRBJ2-1,CASRSPGQDYNEQFF,TGTGCCAGCAGGTCACCGGGACAGGACTACAATGAGCAGTTCTTC
TRBV7-8,TRBD1,.,15,TRBJ2-5,CASSPGTAIQETQYF,TGTGCCAGCAGCCCCGGGACAGCAATACAAGAGACCCAGTACTTC
TRBV11-3,.,.,14,TRBJ2-7,CASSEIGGPREQYF,TGTGCCAGCAGCGAGATTGGCGGCCCGAGGGAGCAGTACTTC
TRBV18,.,.,15,TRBJ1-5,CASSPGGLSNQPQHF,TGTGCCAGCTCACCCGGGGGACTTAGCAATCAGCCCCAGCATTTT
TRBV12-3/TRBV12-4,.,.,12,TRBJ1-1,CASSTGYTEAFF,TGTGCCAGCAGCACAGGGTACACTGAAGCTTTCTTT
TRBV4-1,TRBD1,.,15,TRBJ1-4,CASSQVTGGWEKLFF,TGCGCCAGCAGCCAAGTTACAGGGGGGTGGGAAAAACTGTTTTTT
TRBV28,TRBD2,.,15,TRBJ2-1,CASSPASGEYNEQFF,TGTGCCAGCAGCCCAGCTAGCGGGGAGTACAATGAGCAGTTCTTC
TRBV27,TRBD2,.,15,TRBJ2-1,CASSRREGVYNEQFF,TGTGCCAGCAGTCGCAGGGAGGGAGTCTACAATGAGCAGTTCTTC
TRBV9,TRBD2,.,16,TRBJ2-1,CASSPLAGGRYNEQFF,TGTGCCAGCAGCCCCTTAGCGGGGGGGCGGTACAATGAGCAGTTCTTC
TRBV28,.,.,13,TRBJ1-5,CASSYGVNQPQHF,TGTGCCAGCAGTTACGGAGTCAATCAGCCCCAGCATTTT
TRBV11-3,TRBD1,.,16,TRBJ2-5,CASSFPTGQGQETQYF,TGTGCCAGCAGCTTCCCTACGGGACAGGGACAAGAGACCCAGTACTTC
TRBV6-2/TRBV6-3,.,.,15,TRBJ2-3,CASSKGGSTTDTQYF,TGTGCCAGCAGTAAGGGGGGGAGTACCACAGATACGCAGTATTTT
TRBV4-3,.,.,15,TRBJ1-6,CASSQEAAFNSPLHF,TGCGCCAGCAGCCAAGAGGCAGCGTTTAATTCACCCCTCCACTTT
TRBV5-1,.,.,17,TRBJ2-3,CASSSTRLGTWADTQYF,TGCGCCAGCAGCTCAACCCGACTAGGTACGTGGGCAGATACGCAGTATTTT
TRBV6-5,.,.,15,TRBJ1-6,CASSSDSLTNSPLHF,TGTGCCAGCAGTTCCGACAGCCTCACTAATTCACCCCTCCACTTT
TRBV25-1,.,.,14,TRBJ1-1,CASSDPGTPTEAFF,TGTGCCAGCAGTGACCCAGGGACACCCACTGAAGCTTTCTTT
TRBV6-2/TRBV6-3,TRBD2,.,15,TRBJ2-5,CASSSPRLAQETQYF,TGTGCCAGCAGTTCGCCCCGACTAGCGCAAGAGACCCAGTACTTC
TRBV5-6,.,.,13,TRBJ1-1,CASSLGQRRLTFF,TGTGCCAGCAGCTTGGGACAGCGCCGATTGACTTTCTTT
TRBV2,TRBD1,.,14,TRBJ1-4,CASREQGAGEKLFF,TGTGCCAGCAGAGAGCAGGGGGCAGGGGAAAAACTGTTTTTT
TRBV10-3,TRBD2,.,15,TRBJ2-3,CAISAERGGPDTQYF,TGTGCCATCAGTGCTGAGCGGGGGGGCCCAGATACGCAGTATTTT
TRBV19,.,.,13,TRBJ1-2,CAIRQAANYGYTF,TGTGCCATACGACAGGCCGCTAACTATGGCTACACCTTC
TRBV3-1/TRBV3-2,.,many,12,TRBJ1-3,CASSPSGNTIYF,TGTGCCAGCAGCCCATCTGGAAACACCATATATTTT
TRBV19,TRBD2,.,16,TRBJ2-1,CASSQYSGGAMVEQFF,TGTGCCAGTAGCCAATATAGCGGGGGGGCAATGGTCGAGCAGTTCTTC
TRBV9,.,.,16,TRBJ2-5,CASNNALGAARETQYF,TGTGCCAGCAACAATGCATTGGGGGCCGCTCGAGAGACCCAGTACTTC
TRBV7-9,TRBD1,.,16,TRBJ1-2,CASSWTGGLLNYGYTF,TGTGCCAGCAGCTGGACAGGGGGCCTACTGAACTATGGCTACACCTTC